The rows below give T cell receptor beta chains drawn from one sample of a study of blood T cell repertoires in COVID-19. Using immunoSEQ multiplex PCR, the repertoire was profiled, and TCRdb retains in-frame clones only, with some absent. The table lists 300,000 to 350,000 clones, roughly 86% of them singletons. Sample: PBMCs or T cells enriched from blood (not recorded which). The receptors derive from a woman aged 18-29 years who had recovered from COVID-19. Each CDR3 is given with its conserved first and last residue. The order of the fields is CDR3 protein, CDR3 DNA, D gene, V gene, J gene, clone size. D genes are given only for firm matches. Clone size is stated in some rows and not others, as once, few, many or a class when expanded.

CASSRTGGSGEAFF	TGCGCCAGCAGCCGAACAGGGGGCTCGGGTGAAGCTTTCTTT	TRBD1	TRBV5-1	TRBJ1-1	once
CASSSETGRLGYGYTF	TGTGCCAGCAGCTCCGAGACAGGGAGACTGGGCTATGGCTACACCTTC	TRBD1	TRBV7-6	TRBJ1-2	-
CASSLGQGSNQPQHF	TGTGCCAGCAGCTTAGGACAGGGAAGCAATCAGCCCCAGCATTTT	TRBD1	TRBV7-6	TRBJ1-5	-
CASSYGEYGYTF	TGTGCCAGCAGCTACGGAGAGTATGGCTACACCTTC	-	TRBV5-5	TRBJ1-2	-
CASGQGGELFF	TGTGCCAGCGGACAGGGCGGGGAGCTGTTTTTT	TRBD1	TRBV14	TRBJ2-2	-
CASSQELGDYGGYGYTF	TGTGCCAGCAGCCAAGAACTGGGCGACTACGGGGGCTATGGCTACACCTTC	-	TRBV14	TRBJ1-2	-
CASSTATGFGAFF	TGTGCCAGCAGCACCGCCACGGGGTTTGGAGCTTTCTTT	-	TRBV7-9	TRBJ1-1	-
CASYKGGALSPRNTDTQYF	TGTGCCAGTTACAAAGGGGGGGCCCTCTCACCACGGAACACAGATACGCAGTATTTT	-	TRBV19	TRBJ2-3	once
CASSPPAMGYTF	TGTGCCAGCAGCCCCCCCGCTATGGGCTACACCTTC	-	TRBV7-2	TRBJ1-2	-
CASSDRTPNEKLFF	TGTGCCAGCAGTGATAGGACACCTAATGAAAAACTGTTTTTT	-	TRBV2	TRBJ1-4	once
CASSLAADNSPLHF	TGTGCCAGCAGTTTGGCGGCAGATAATTCACCCCTCCACTTT	-	TRBV28	TRBJ1-6	-
CAWTGAGNTEAFF	TGTGCCTGGACAGGGGCTGGGAACACTGAAGCTTTCTTT	-	TRBV30	TRBJ1-1	once
CASSLGGPGYGYTF	TGTGCCAGCAGTCTGGGGGGGCCTGGCTATGGCTACACCTTC	-	TRBV6-5	TRBJ1-2	-
CASSDPDQGAGETQYF	TGTGCCAGCAGTGACCCAGATCAGGGGGCTGGAGAGACCCAGTACTTC	TRBD1	TRBV25-1	TRBJ2-5	-
CASSLVGQGNQPQHF	TGTGCCAGCAGCTTAGTGGGACAGGGGAATCAGCCCCAGCATTTT	TRBD1	TRBV7-2	TRBJ1-5	-
CASSFAQSNTEAFF	TGCGCCAGCAGCTTCGCACAGTCGAACACTGAAGCTTTCTTT	-	TRBV5-1	TRBJ1-1	-
CASSPPGTGGSGNTIYF	TGTGCCAGCAGCCCGCCGGGGACAGGGGGCTCGGGAAACACCATATATTTT	TRBD1	TRBV7-9	TRBJ1-3	-
CATKQTGVTSPLHF	TGTGCCACCAAGCAGACAGGGGTTACTTCACCCCTCCACTTT	TRBD1	TRBV6-5	TRBJ1-6	once
CASSKTPGGSQSNEQFF	TGTGCCAGCAGCAAAACCCCTGGGGGGTCCCAGTCAAATGAGCAGTTCTTC	-	TRBV21-1	TRBJ2-1	-
CASSIGGSSGNTIYF	TGTGCCAGTAGTATCGGCGGGTCCTCTGGAAACACCATATATTTT	-	TRBV19	TRBJ1-3	once
CASSGAADYEQYF	TGTGCCAGCAGTGGGGCAGCAGACTACGAGCAGTACTTC	-	TRBV25-1	TRBJ2-7	-
CASSQGHGALPYGYTF	TGTGCCAGCAGCCAAGGTCACGGAGCTCTTCCCTATGGCTACACCTTC	-	TRBV3-1/TRBV3-2	TRBJ1-2	-
CASSYSTATSTDTQYF	TGTGCCAGCAGTTACTCGACCGCGACTAGCACAGATACGCAGTATTTT	-	TRBV6-5	TRBJ2-3	-
CASSFGQGGYNEQFF	TGTGCCAGCAGTTTCGGACAGGGAGGCTACAATGAGCAGTTCTTC	TRBD1	TRBV27	TRBJ2-1	-
CASSTRWAAGGQYNEQFF	TGTGCCAGCAGCACCCGGTGGGCAGCGGGAGGGCAATACAATGAGCAGTTCTTC	TRBD2	TRBV11-2	TRBJ2-1	-
CASSWDVTGGRTEAFF	TGCGCCAGCAGCTGGGACGTGACCGGGGGGCGGACTGAAGCTTTCTTT	-	TRBV5-1	TRBJ1-1	-
CASSFRTGVNSPLHF	TGTGCCAGCAGCTTCCGGACAGGAGTTAATTCACCCCTCCACTTT	TRBD1	TRBV5-6	TRBJ1-6	-
CASSPLTSGRNQFF	TGTGCCAGTAGTCCCCTGACTAGCGGGAGGAATCAGTTCTTC	TRBD2	TRBV19	TRBJ2-1	-
CASGTGLNTEAFF	TGTGCCAGCGGAACAGGCTTAAACACTGAAGCTTTCTTT	-	TRBV4-2	TRBJ1-1	-
CASSLGTVYFSYEQYF	TGTGCCAGCAGTTTAGGGACAGTATATTTCTCCTACGAGCAGTACTTC	TRBD1	TRBV28	TRBJ2-7	-
CAWRWTRNSPLHF	TGTGCCTGGAGATGGACTAGGAATTCACCCCTCCACTTT	-	TRBV30	TRBJ1-6	once
CASSRQISSGNTIYF	TGTGCCAGCAGTCGACAGATAAGCTCTGGAAACACCATATATTTT	-	TRBV28	TRBJ1-3	-
CATQDRGYGYTF	TGTGCCACACAGGACAGGGGCTATGGCTACACCTTC	TRBD1	TRBV2	TRBJ1-2	-
CASSTGLLFYEQYF	TGTGCCAGCAGCACCGGACTCCTCTTTTACGAGCAGTACTTC	-	TRBV5-5	TRBJ2-7	-
CASSLFRGRAFF	TGTGCCAGCAGTTTATTCAGGGGGAGGGCTTTCTTT	TRBD1	TRBV12-3/TRBV12-4	TRBJ1-1	-
CASRQGTYEQYF	TGTGCCAGCAGACAGGGGACCTACGAGCAGTACTTC	TRBD1	TRBV28	TRBJ2-7	-
CAWASSRAYGYTF	TGTGCCTGGGCCTCGTCCAGGGCTTATGGCTACACCTTC	-	TRBV30	TRBJ1-2	once
CASSSRGPGNTIYF	TGTGCCAGCAGCTCCAGGGGGCCTGGAAACACCATATATTTT	TRBD1	TRBV13	TRBJ1-3	-
CSVQTSNDQPQHF	TGCAGCGTTCAAACCTCTAACGATCAGCCCCAGCATTTT	-	TRBV29-1	TRBJ1-5	-
CASSQHGTGVNTEAFF	TGTGCCAGCAGCCAACACGGTACAGGGGTGAACACTGAAGCTTTCTTT	TRBD1	TRBV3-1/TRBV3-2	TRBJ1-1	once
CASSLITGGNQPQHF	TGTGCCAGCAGTTTGATAACAGGGGGCAATCAGCCCCAGCATTTT	TRBD1	TRBV28	TRBJ1-5	-
CASSLLGQGRRGYTF	TGTGCCAGCAGCTTATTGGGACAGGGGCGACGGGGCTACACCTTC	TRBD1	TRBV11-1	TRBJ1-2	-